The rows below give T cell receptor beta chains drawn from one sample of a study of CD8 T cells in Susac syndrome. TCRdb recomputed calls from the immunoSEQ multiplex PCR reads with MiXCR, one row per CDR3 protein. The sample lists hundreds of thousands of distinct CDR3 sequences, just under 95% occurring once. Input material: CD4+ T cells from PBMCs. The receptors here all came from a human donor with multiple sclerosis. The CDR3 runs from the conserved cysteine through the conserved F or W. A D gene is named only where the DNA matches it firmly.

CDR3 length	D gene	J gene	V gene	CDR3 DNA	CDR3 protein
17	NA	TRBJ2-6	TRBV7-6	TGTGCCAGCAGCTCAGTGCGGCCGGGCCCTGGGGCCAACGTCCTGACTTTC	CASSSVRPGPGANVLTF
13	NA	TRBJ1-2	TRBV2	TGTGCCAGCAGTGATGGGCAGCGCTATGGCTACACCTTC	CASSDGQRYGYTF
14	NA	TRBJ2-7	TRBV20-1	TGCAGTGCTAGTCCCAGGACTTCCCCATACGAGCAGTACTTC	CSASPRTSPYEQYF
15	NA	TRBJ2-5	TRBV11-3	TGTGCCAGCAGCGAACGATTAGGACAGATCGAGACCCAGTACTTC	CASSERLGQIETQYF
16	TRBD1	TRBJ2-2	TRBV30	TGTGCCTGGAGGAAAACGGACAGGGGCAACACCGGGGAGCTGTTTTTT	CAWRKTDRGNTGELFF
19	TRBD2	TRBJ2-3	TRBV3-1	TGTGCCAGCAGCCTTCGACTAGCGGGGGCTTTTACTAGCACAGATACGCAGTATTTT	CASSLRLAGAFTSTDTQYF
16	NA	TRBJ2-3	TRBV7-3	TGTGCCAGCAGCTTAACAGGGGGGATTGGCACAGATACGCAGTATTTT	CASSLTGGIGTDTQYF
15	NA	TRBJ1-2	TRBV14	TGTGCCAGCAGCCAGAGACATAGCGGGAACTATGGCTACACCTTC	CASSQRHSGNYGYTF
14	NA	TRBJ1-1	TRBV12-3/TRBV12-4	TGTGCCAGCAGTTTTAATCAGGAACCACTGAAAGCTTTCTTT	CASSFNQEPLKAFF
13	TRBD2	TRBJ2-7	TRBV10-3	TGTGCCATCAGTGTAGCGGGGGTAGGCGAGCAGTACTTC	CAISVAGVGEQYF
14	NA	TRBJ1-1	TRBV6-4	TGTGCCAGCAGTGACTTCGCCGGTGGCACTGAAGCTTTCTTT	CASSDFAGGTEAFF
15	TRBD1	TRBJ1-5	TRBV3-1	TGTGCCAGCAGCCAAGATCCAGGGGGTTATCAGCCCCAGCATTTT	CASSQDPGGYQPQHF
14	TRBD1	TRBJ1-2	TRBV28	TGTGCCAGCAGTTTACCGACAGGGGGCGGGGGCTACACCTTC	CASSLPTGGGGYTF
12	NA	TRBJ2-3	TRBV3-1	TGTGCCAGCAGCCCAGGTAGGGGTACGCAGTATTTT	CASSPGRGTQYF